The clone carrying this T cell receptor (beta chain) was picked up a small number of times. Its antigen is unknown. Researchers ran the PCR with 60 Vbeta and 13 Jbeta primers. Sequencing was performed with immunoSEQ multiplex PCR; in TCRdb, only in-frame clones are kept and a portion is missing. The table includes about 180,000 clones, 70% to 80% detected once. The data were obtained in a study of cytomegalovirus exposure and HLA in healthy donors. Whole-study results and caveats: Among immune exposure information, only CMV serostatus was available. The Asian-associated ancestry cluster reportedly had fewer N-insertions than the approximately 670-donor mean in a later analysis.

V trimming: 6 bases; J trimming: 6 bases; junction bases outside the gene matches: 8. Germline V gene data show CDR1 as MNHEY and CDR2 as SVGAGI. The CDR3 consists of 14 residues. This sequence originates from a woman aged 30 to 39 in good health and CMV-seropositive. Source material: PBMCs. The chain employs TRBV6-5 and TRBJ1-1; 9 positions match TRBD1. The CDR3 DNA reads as TGTGCCAGCAGAAACGTGGGACAGGGCGCTGAAGCTTTCTTT. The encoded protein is CASRNVGQGAEAFF.